The entry below gives a single T cell receptor beta chain sequence along with its context. Its cognate antigen is unknown. This record comes from a study of cytomegalovirus exposure and HLA in healthy donors. Looking at the study overall: Caucasian-associated ancestry cluster membership applied to 75% to 85% of over 350 genotyped donors. Study observations and caveats: The likely origin of a cluster of highly shared sequence variants was a sequencing artifact. It was around 160 TCR beta chains that were listed as cytomegalovirus-associated. In a later analysis, around 18,000 TCR beta sequences were associated with HLA alleles at 0.05 false discovery rate.

Amplification used 60 Vbeta primers and 13 Jbeta primers. Generated by immunoSEQ multiplex PCR, the TCRdb table keeps only in-frame clones and is missing some. The data show 150,000 to 200,000 clones, 65% to 85% seen once. Germline trimming cut 1 base from V and 3 bases from J; bases unmatched to any gene: 2. The CDR3 loop spans 14 amino acids. The germline V gene encodes CDR1 SGDLS and CDR2 YYNGEE. The chain employs TRBV9 and TRBJ2-3, with 7 bases aligning to TRBD2. The sample was PBMCs. The TCR originated in a man aged 50-60 years in good health and CMV-seropositive. The DNA of the CDR3 is TGTGCCAGCAGCGTAAGCGGGACGACAGATACGCAGTATTTT. Translating gives CASSVSGTTDTQYF.